Presented here are 20 T cell receptor beta chains from one specimen sequenced in a study of cytomegalovirus exposure and HLA in healthy donors. Generated by immunoSEQ multiplex PCR, the TCRdb table keeps only in-frame clones and is missing some. This table holds some 98,000 clones, about 88% found once. The sample comprised PBMCs. Receptor source: a man aged 18 to 30 in good health and CMV-seropositive.

The chain has TRBV19 and TRBJ2-5; 7 nucleotides agree with TRBD1. V was clipped by 4 bases and J by 0 bases; unmatched bases: 2. The germline V gene has CDR1 LNHDA and CDR2 SQIVND (reference sequence). The CDR3 extends over 14 amino acids. In DNA, the CDR3 is TGTGCCAGTAGTAAAACAGGGGACCAAGAGACCCAGTACTTC. Its protein is CASSKTGDQETQYF.

This chain uses TRBV29-1 with TRBJ2-6, with D uncertain. Trimming shortened V by 6 bases and J by 2 bases, and 17 bases separated the two germline ends. Per germline, CDR1 SQVTM and CDR2 ANQGSEA. The CDR3 spans 16 residues. CDR3 amino acids: CSVDMNSSPGANVLTF. The CDR3 coding sequence is TGCAGCGTCGATATGAACAGCTCCCCTGGGGCCAACGTCCTGACTTTC.

V and J are TRBV11-2 and TRBJ2-7; the D gene is possibly TRBD2 (6 bases). The CDR3 has 16 residues. In germline, CDR1 is SGHAT, CDR2 FQNNGV. Deletions cut 7 bases from V and 11 bases from J, with 30 bases between. The CDR3 DNA reads TGTGCCAGCACCAAAAACCCGGGGGTGCGAAGCCGTGGGGAGTACTTC. Residues: CASTKNPGVRSRGEYF. Full variable domain (outside the CDR3, taken from reference TRBV11-2 and TRBJ2-7): EAGVAQSPRYKIIEKRQSVAFWCNPISGHATLYWYQQILGQGPKLLIQFQNNGVVDDSQLPKDRFSAERLKGVDSTLKIQPAKLEDSAVYLCASTKNPGVRSRGEYFGPGTRLTVT.

V usage is TRBV5-1 and J usage is TRBJ2-1; 9 positions agree with TRBD2. V dropped 4 bases and J dropped 6; count of bases not matched to a gene: 11. Per germline, CDR1 SGHRS and CDR2 YFSETQ. This CDR3 comprises 16 residues. CDR3 in amino acids: CASSPLGVAGVNEQFF. The CDR3 coding sequence is TGCGCCAGCAGCCCCTTGGGTGTAGCGGGGGTCAATGAGCAGTTCTTC. Together with reference TRBV5-1 and TRBJ2-1, the CDR3 gives the full variable domain: KAGVTQTPRYLIKTRGQQVTLSCSPISGHRSVSWYQQTPGQGLQFLFEYFSETQRNKGNFPGRFSGRQFSNSRSEMNVSTLELGDSALYLCASSPLGVAGVNEQFFGPGTRLTVL.

The chain has TRBV9 and TRBJ2-3; no clear D. The CDR3 runs to 14 residues. The germline V gene has CDR1 SGDLS and CDR2 YYNGEE. V shed 6 bases and J shed 2 bases, with 13 bases lying between them. CDR3 loop: CASKRSEDTDTQYF. CDR3 coding DNA: TGTGCCAGCAAACGGTCCGAGGACACAGATACGCAGTATTTT.

This clone came up once. CDR3 loop: CASSLVGTSDNEQFF. Here the CDR3 DNA reads TGTGCCAGCAGCTTAGTCGGGACTAGCGACAATGAGCAGTTCTTC. V is TRBV11-3 and J is TRBJ2-1, with TRBD2 matching over 10 bases. This CDR3 has 15 amino acids. V was pared by 1 base and J by 5 bases, with 2 bases of the junction left unmatched. Germline lookup yields CDR1 SGHNT and CDR2 YENEEA.

J is TRBJ2-7 and V is TRBV7-2; 9 bases fit TRBD2. With V trimmed by 4 bases and J by 2 bases, 12 bases remained unmatched. The CDR3 consists of 17 residues. CDR1 and CDR2 (germline): SGHTA, FQGNSA. CDR3 nucleotide sequence: TGTGCCAGCAGCTCAAGGGCGGTGCGGGAGGGAACCTACGAGCAGTACTTC. Residues: CASSSRAVREGTYEQYF.

The rearrangement uses TRBV6-5 and TRBJ2-5; no firm D call. The V gene's germline CDR1 is MNHEY and CDR2 SVGAGI. CDR3 length: 13 amino acids. V was trimmed by 4 bases and J by 0 bases, leaving 6 bases between them. CDR3 sequence (DNA): TGTGCCAGCAGTTTACAGTACCAAGAGACCCAGTACTTC. Translating it yields CASSLQYQETQYF.

The rearrangement links TRBV7-3 to TRBJ1-4; D possibly corresponds to TRBD1 (5 bases). V was clipped by 1 base and J by 8 bases, with 11 bases between them. The germline V gene has CDR1 SGHTA and CDR2 FQGTGA. The CDR3 loop spans 14 amino acids. DNA of the CDR3: TGTGCCAGCAGCTTAATGGGGGGGGACGAAAAACTGTTTTTT. This encodes CASSLMGGDEKLFF.

J is TRBJ2-2 and V is TRBV11-2, with 13 positions matching TRBD2. The V gene's germline CDR1 is SGHAT and CDR2 FQNNGV. V shed 4 bases, J shed 7 bases, and the junction held 3 bases outside the gene matches. This CDR3 is 15 amino acids long. The DNA for the CDR3 is TGTGCCAGCAGCTCCGGGACTAGCGGGATCGGGGAGCTGTTTTTT. This sequence encodes CASSSGTSGIGELFF.

This clone showed up just a few times. The V call is TRBV19, the J call TRBJ1-2; a possible D gene is TRBD1 (6 bases). The germline gives CDR1 LNHDA, CDR2 SQIVND (reference sequence). The V gene lost 3 bases and the J gene lost 5 bases, with 13 bases spanning the gap. The CDR3 consists of 14 residues. As DNA, the CDR3 is TGTGCCAGTAGTATCTCGGGGGGCTGGTATGGCTACACCTTC. Its translation is CASSISGGWYGYTF.

This chain joins TRBV19 and TRBJ1-2, with TRBD1 identical over 10 bases. V trimming: 9 bases; J trimming: 4 bases; junction bases outside the gene matches: 8. In germline, CDR1 is LNHDA, CDR2 SQIVND (reference sequence). The CDR3 is 14 amino acids. CDR3 in amino acids: CASTGTGVGYGYTF. The CDR3 nucleotides are TGTGCCAGCACCGGGACAGGGGTCGGCTATGGCTACACCTTC.

The rearrangement joins TRBV7-2 to TRBJ2-7, with D possibly matching TRBD1 (5 bases). V lost 0 bases, J lost 6 bases, and 12 bases lay in between. CDR3 length: 14 amino acids. Per the germline V gene, CDR1 is SGHTA and CDR2 is FQGNSA. CDR3 region: CASSLALGALEQYF. The CDR3 coding sequence is TGTGCCAGCAGCTTAGCGCTTGGGGCCCTCGAGCAGTACTTC.

The gene calls are TRBV7-8 and TRBJ1-4; D not certain. Deletions cut 5 bases from V and 6 bases from J, with 4 bases between. In germline, CDR1 is SGHVS, CDR2 FQNEAQ. The CDR3 runs 11 residues. CDR3: CASSLYEKLFF. DNA for the CDR3: TGTGCCAGCAGCCTTTATGAAAAACTGTTTTTT.

CDR3 loop: CSAMHRYNEQFF. Here the CDR3 DNA reads TGCAGCGCTATGCATCGGTACAATGAGCAGTTCTTC. This rearrangement joins TRBV29-1 to TRBJ2-1; D unclear. Looked up from germline, CDR1 is SQVTM and CDR2 is ANQGSEA. Deletions cut 7 bases from V and 4 bases from J, with 11 bases between. This CDR3 has 12 amino acids.

The chain recombines TRBV19 with TRBJ1-5; 7 nucleotides line up with TRBD1. The V gene end was trimmed by 6 bases and the J gene end by 9 bases; junction bases not matched to a gene: 5. The CDR3 runs to 12 residues. Germline values: CDR1 LNHDA, CDR2 SQIVND (reference sequence). As DNA, the CDR3 is TGTGCCAGTAGCTCAACAGGGGCGCCCCAGCATTTT. Translating it yields CASSSTGAPQHF.

The gene calls are TRBV6-1 and TRBJ2-7, with 11 bases identical to TRBD2. This CDR3 is 16 amino acids long. Germline CDR1 MNHNS, CDR2 SASEGT. Germline trimming cut 4 bases from V and 3 bases from J; bases unmatched to any gene: 8. This CDR3 reads CASSVTSGSQFYEQYF. DNA for the CDR3: TGTGCCAGCAGTGTAACTAGCGGGAGCCAGTTCTACGAGCAGTACTTC.

The chain combines TRBV11-3 with TRBJ1-1; D is possibly TRBD1 (5 bases). Germline loops: CDR1 SGHNT, CDR2 YENEEA. Trimming shortened V by 1 base and J by 7 bases, and 16 bases separated the two germline ends. The CDR3 totals 15 residues. The chain's CDR3 is CASSLVSQFGGEAFF. CDR3 nucleotides: TGTGCCAGCAGCTTAGTCTCCCAATTCGGGGGTGAAGCTTTCTTT.

The genes are TRBV5-1 and TRBJ1-2, with D hard to call. This CDR3 contains 13 residues. The germline V and J ends were trimmed by 2 bases and 2 bases, with 7 bases remaining between them. Looked up from germline, CDR1 is SGHRS and CDR2 is YFSETQ. CDR3 coding DNA: TGCGCCAGCAGCTTCGCGGGAAACTATGGCTACACCTTC. It codes for CASSFAGNYGYTF.

This clone was detected only a few times. The chain joins TRBV29-1 to TRBJ2-2; a weak D match, TRBD2 (6 bases). Germline CDR1 is SQVTM and CDR2 is ANQGSEA. Trimming cost V 7 bases and J 0 bases, with 9 bases left between them. The CDR3 is made up of 13 amino acids. CDR3 coding DNA: TGCAGCGCCGGACTAACGAACACCGGGGAGCTGTTTTTT. Its protein is CSAGLTNTGELFF.